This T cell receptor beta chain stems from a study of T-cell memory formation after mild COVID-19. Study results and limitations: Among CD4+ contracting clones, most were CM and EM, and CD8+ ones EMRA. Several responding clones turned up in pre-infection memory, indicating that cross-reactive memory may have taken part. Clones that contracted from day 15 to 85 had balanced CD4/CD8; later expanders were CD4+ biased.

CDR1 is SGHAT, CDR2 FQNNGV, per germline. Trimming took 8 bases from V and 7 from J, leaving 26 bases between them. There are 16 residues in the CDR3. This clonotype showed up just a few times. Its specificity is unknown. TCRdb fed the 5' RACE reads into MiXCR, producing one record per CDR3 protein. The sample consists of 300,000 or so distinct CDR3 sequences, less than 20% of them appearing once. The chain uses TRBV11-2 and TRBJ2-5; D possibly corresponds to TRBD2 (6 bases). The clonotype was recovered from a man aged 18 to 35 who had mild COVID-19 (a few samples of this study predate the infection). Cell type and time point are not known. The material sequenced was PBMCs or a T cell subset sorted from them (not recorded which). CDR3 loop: CASVVGNGGGQRTQYF. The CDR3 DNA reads TGTGCCAGCGTAGTAGGAAACGGGGGAGGTCAGAGGACCCAGTACTTC.